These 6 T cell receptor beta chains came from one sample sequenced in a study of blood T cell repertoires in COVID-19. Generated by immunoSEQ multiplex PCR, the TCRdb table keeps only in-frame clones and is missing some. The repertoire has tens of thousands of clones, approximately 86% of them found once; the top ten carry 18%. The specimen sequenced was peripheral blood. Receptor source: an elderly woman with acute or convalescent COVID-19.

CDR3 sequence: CASSSTDRGLYQPQHF. The CDR3 DNA follows: TGTGCCAGCAGTTCCACGGACAGGGGGCTCTATCAGCCCCAGCATTTT. This chain joins TRBV6-5 and TRBJ1-5, with TRBD1 identical over 11 bases. The germline V gene has CDR1 MNHEY and CDR2 SVGAGI. Trimming at V came to 4 bases and at J to 5 bases, leaving 7 bases not matched to a gene. CDR3 size: 16 residues.

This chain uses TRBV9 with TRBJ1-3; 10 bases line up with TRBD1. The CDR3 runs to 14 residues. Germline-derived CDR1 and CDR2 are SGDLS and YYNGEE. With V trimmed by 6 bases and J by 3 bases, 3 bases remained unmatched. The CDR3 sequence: CASTGTGVGNTIYF. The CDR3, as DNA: TGTGCCAGCACCGGGACAGGGGTTGGAAACACCATATATTTT.

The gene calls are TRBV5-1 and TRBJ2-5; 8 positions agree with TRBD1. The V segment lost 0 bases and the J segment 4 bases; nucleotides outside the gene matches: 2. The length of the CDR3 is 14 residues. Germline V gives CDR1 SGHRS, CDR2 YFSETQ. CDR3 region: CASSLGQGLETQYF. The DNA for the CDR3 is TGCGCCAGCAGCTTGGGACAGGGGTTAGAGACCCAGTACTTC.

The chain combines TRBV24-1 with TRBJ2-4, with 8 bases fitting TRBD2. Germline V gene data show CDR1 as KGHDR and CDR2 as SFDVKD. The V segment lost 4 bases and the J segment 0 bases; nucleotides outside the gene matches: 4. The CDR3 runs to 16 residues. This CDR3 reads CATSEAGGGAKNIQYF. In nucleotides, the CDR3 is TGTGCCACCAGTGAGGCCGGGGGGGGAGCCAAAAACATTCAGTACTTC.

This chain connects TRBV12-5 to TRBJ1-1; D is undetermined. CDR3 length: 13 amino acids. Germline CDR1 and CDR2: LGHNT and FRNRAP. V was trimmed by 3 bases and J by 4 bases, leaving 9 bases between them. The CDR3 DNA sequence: TGTGCTAGTGGTTTTGAAGTCAGCACTGAAGCTTTCTTT. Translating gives CASGFEVSTEAFF. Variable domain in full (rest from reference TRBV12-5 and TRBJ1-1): DARVTQTPRHKVTEMGQEVTMRCQPILGHNTVFWYRQTMMQGLELLAYFRNRAPLDDSGMPKDRFSAEMPDATLATLKIQPSEPRDSAVYFCASGFEVSTEAFFGQGTRLTVV.

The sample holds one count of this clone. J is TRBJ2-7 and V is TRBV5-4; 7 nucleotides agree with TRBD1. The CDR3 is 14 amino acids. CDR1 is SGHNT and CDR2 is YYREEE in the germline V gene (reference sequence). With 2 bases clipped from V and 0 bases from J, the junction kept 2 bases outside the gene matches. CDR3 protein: CASSLGGHSYEQYF. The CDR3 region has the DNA TGTGCCAGCAGCTTAGGGGGCCACTCCTACGAGCAGTACTTC. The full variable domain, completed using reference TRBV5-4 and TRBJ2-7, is ETGVTQSPTHLIKTRGQQVTLRCSSQSGHNTVSWYQQALGQGPQFIFQYYREEENGRGNFPPRFSGLQFPNYSSELNVNALELDDSALYLCASSLGGHSYEQYFGPGTRLTVT.